These T cell receptor beta chains were read from a single sample in a study of CD8+ T cells in alopecia areata. The data were produced by immunoSEQ multiplex PCR, yet TCRdb's version contains in-frame clones alone and is incomplete. The table has about 150,000 clones, about two thirds seen once; the top ten hold about 38%. The source material was CD8+ T cells sorted from blood. The receptors were gathered from a human donor in good health. Both conserved end residues are part of each CDR3. A D gene is named only where the DNA matches it firmly. Expanded clones get a size class; other rows say once, few or many, or leave the size out.

. | TRBJ2-1 | . | TRBV4-1 | TGCGCCAGCAGCACCAGGGTTTCCTACAATGAGCAGTTCTTC | CASSTRVSYNEQFF
. | TRBJ2-3 | . | TRBV5-1 | TGCGCCAGCCATAAGGAACTAGCCAGCACAGATACGCAGTATTTT | CASHKELASTDTQYF
few | TRBJ2-2 | . | TRBV5-1 | TGCGCCAGCAGCTTGGAGGGGAACACCGGGGAGCTGTTTTTT | CASSLEGNTGELFF
. | TRBJ2-7 | . | TRBV15 | TGTGCCACCAGCAGATGGGTACGGTGGCCCTACGAGCAGTACTTC | CATSRWVRWPYEQYF
. | TRBJ1-1 | . | TRBV2 | TGTGCCAGCAGTGCGTATCCGGACACTGAAGCTTTCTTT | CASSAYPDTEAFF
. | TRBJ2-7 | TRBD1 | TRBV6-6 | TGTGCCAGCAGTTTGACAGGGGGAGAGCAGTACTTC | CASSLTGGEQYF
. | TRBJ2-7 | . | TRBV13 | TGTGCCAGCAGCACGACAGCCTCCTACGAGCAGTACTTC | CASSTTASYEQYF
. | TRBJ1-1 | . | TRBV27 | TGTGCCAGCAGTGTGACAGGAAGTGAAGCTTTCTTT | CASSVTGSEAFF
few | TRBJ1-2 | . | TRBV29-1 | TGCAGCGTTGAAGAGAGAGGGGGCTACACCTTC | CSVEERGGYTF
. | TRBJ2-3 | . | TRBV27 | TGTGCCAGCAGAGGACAGATAAGCACAGATACGCAGTATTTT | CASRGQISTDTQYF
. | TRBJ2-2 | . | TRBV7-9 | TGTGCCAGCAGCTTCCGGGACAGGGAGCTGTTTTTT | CASSFRDRELFF
. | TRBJ2-1 | . | TRBV15 | TGTGCCACCAGCTCTGGCGCCTCTTCCTACAATGAGCAGTTCTTC | CATSSGASSYNEQFF
. | TRBJ1-1 | . | TRBV5-6 | TGTGCCAGCAGCTTGGCCGAGAACACTGAAGCTTTCTTT | CASSLAENTEAFF
few | TRBJ2-1 | . | TRBV10-3 | TGTGCCATCGGGTCGAGCTCCTACAATGAGCAGTTCTTC | CAIGSSSYNEQFF
. | TRBJ2-7 | . | TRBV4-1 | TGCGCCAGCAGCCTGATCGGGCCAACGGACGAGCAGTACTTC | CASSLIGPTDEQYF
. | TRBJ1-2 | . | TRBV29-1 | TGCAGCGTTGAACTTGGCCGGTACTATGGCTACACCTTC | CSVELGRYYGYTF
. | TRBJ2-1 | TRBD1 | TRBV29-1 | TGCAGCGTTGAAGCAGGGGGTAATGGGCAGTTCTTC | CSVEAGGNGQFF
. | TRBJ1-2 | . | TRBV25-1 | TGTGCCAGCAGTGACCAGGGCTATGGCTACACCTTC | CASSDQGYGYTF
few | TRBJ2-1 | . | TRBV11-1 | TGTGCCAGCAGCCCCGCCGGGGGATCGATTGAGCAGTTCTTC | CASSPAGGSIEQFF
few | TRBJ2-1 | . | TRBV13 | TGTGCCAGCAGCTTTGAGGGGCCCTACAATGAGCAGTTCTTC | CASSFEGPYNEQFF
few | TRBJ1-2 | . | TRBV29-1 | TGCAGCGTGCCCGCGGGGGATGGCTACACCTTC | CSVPAGDGYTF
. | TRBJ2-2 | TRBD2 | TRBV13 | TGTGCCAGTCAACCGGGACTAGCGTACACCGGGGAGCTGTTTTTT | CASQPGLAYTGELFF
. | TRBJ1-2 | . | TRBV6-5 | TGTGCCAGCAGCGAGGGCGTCGGGGGCTACACCTTC | CASSEGVGGYTF
once | TRBJ2-7 | . | TRBV27 | TGTGCCAGCAGTATTCCAGGGTACGACGAGCAGTACTTC | CASSIPGYDEQYF
few | TRBJ2-3 | TRBD1 | TRBV10-3 | TGTGCCATCAGTGGGACAGGGGGCACAGATACGCAGTATTTT | CAISGTGGTDTQYF
. | TRBJ2-1 | . | TRBV14 | TGTGCCAGCAGCCATACCTGGGGTAGCCAAGATGAGCAGTTCTTC | CASSHTWGSQDEQFF
few | TRBJ2-7 | TRBD2 | TRBV29-1 | TGCAGCGTCTGGACTAGGAACGAGCAGTACTTC | CSVWTRNEQYF
. | TRBJ1-1 | . | TRBV19 | TGTGCCAGTAGTATAGCCGCAGGGGCCGGGAACACTGAAGCTTTCTTT | CASSIAAGAGNTEAFF
. | TRBJ2-5 | . | TRBV9 | TGTGCCAGCAGCGTAGGAGGAAGGTTCGCAGAGACCCAGTACTTC | CASSVGGRFAETQYF
. | TRBJ2-7 | TRBD2 | TRBV10-2 | TGCGCCAGCAGGCCGGGACTAGCGGGAGTGAGGTCCTACGAGCAGTACTTC | CASRPGLAGVRSYEQYF
. | TRBJ2-1 | TRBD2 | TRBV2 | TGTGCCAGCAGGTCCGGGACTAGCGGACATCATGAGCAGTTCTTC | CASRSGTSGHHEQFF
. | TRBJ2-4 | TRBD2 | TRBV9 | TGTGCCAGCAGCCCGACTAGCGGGGTAGCCAAAAACATTCAGTACTTC | CASSPTSGVAKNIQYF
few | TRBJ2-7 | TRBD2 | TRBV27 | TGTGCCAGCAGTTTCCCGGGACTAGCGGGAGTCTACGAGCAGTACTTC | CASSFPGLAGVYEQYF
. | TRBJ1-1 | . | TRBV6-6 | TGTGCCAGCAGTTACTCTTTGGCGGGGACTGAAGCTTTCTTT | CASSYSLAGTEAFF
. | TRBJ1-1 | . | TRBV5-6 | TGTGCCAGCAGCTTGCCAGGGTGGCTCACTGAAGCTTTCTTT | CASSLPGWLTEAFF
. | TRBJ2-3 | . | TRBV6-6 | TGTGCCAGCAGTTACTCCAGGGCAGATACGCAGTATTTT | CASSYSRADTQYF
. | TRBJ2-7 | . | TRBV14 | TGTGCCAGCAGCCCGACAGGCTCCTACGAGCAGTACTTC | CASSPTGSYEQYF
few | TRBJ2-7 | . | TRBV29-1 | TGCAGCATCGCGGGACAGCAATACGAGCAGTACTTC | CSIAGQQYEQYF
. | TRBJ1-1 | TRBD1 | TRBV29-1 | TGCAGCGTCGGGACAGGTGAAGCTTTCTTT | CSVGTGEAFF
. | TRBJ2-2 | . | TRBV5-1 | TGCGCCAGCAGCTTGGGCCCTTGGCAGCTGTTTTTT | CASSLGPWQLFF
once | TRBJ2-1 | TRBD1 | TRBV10-3 | TGTGCCATCAGTGGATCAGAAAGACAGGGGGCGCTTAATGAGCAGTTCTTC | CAISGSERQGALNEQFF
. | TRBJ1-2 | . | TRBV6-5 | TGTGCCAGCAGTTCGGGGCTGCTTGGCTACACCTTC | CASSSGLLGYTF
. | TRBJ2-7 | . | TRBV28 | TGTGCCAGCAGTCCCTTGACTAGAGACTACGAGCAGTACTTC | CASSPLTRDYEQYF
. | TRBJ2-2 | . | TRBV28 | TGTGCCAGCATGTATTGGGCAGAGAACACCGGGGAGCTGTTTTTT | CASMYWAENTGELFF
. | TRBJ2-1 | . | TRBV7-9 | TGTGCCAGCAGCTTTGCCTACAATGAGCAGTTCTTC | CASSFAYNEQFF
once | TRBJ2-1 | TRBD1 | TRBV29-1 | TGCAGCGTTGAAGGGGGACAGGGGGCTAAAGGGTTCTACAATGAGCAGTTCTTC | CSVEGGQGAKGFYNEQFF
. | TRBJ1-2 | . | TRBV28 | TGTGCCAGCAGTTTGGGTCAGACGCTATATGGCTACACCTTC | CASSLGQTLYGYTF
. | TRBJ1-2 | TRBD1 | TRBV29-1 | TGCAGCGTTGAAGACTTTTCGGGACAGGGAAACTATGGCTACACCTTC | CSVEDFSGQGNYGYTF
. | TRBJ2-5 | TRBD1 | TRBV28 | TGTGCCAGCAGTTTAGTGGCAGGGGGAGAGACCCAGTACTTC | CASSLVAGGETQYF
. | TRBJ1-1 | . | TRBV2 | TGTGCCAGCAGTGAGACAGACACTGAAGCTTTCTTT | CASSETDTEAFF
. | TRBJ1-5 | . | TRBV29-1 | TGCAGCGTTGAAGATGGGATAGGGCAGCCCCAGCATTTT | CSVEDGIGQPQHF
. | TRBJ2-7 | . | TRBV4-1 | TGCGCCAGCAGCCAAGATACAGTCTACGAGCAGTACTTC | CASSQDTVYEQYF